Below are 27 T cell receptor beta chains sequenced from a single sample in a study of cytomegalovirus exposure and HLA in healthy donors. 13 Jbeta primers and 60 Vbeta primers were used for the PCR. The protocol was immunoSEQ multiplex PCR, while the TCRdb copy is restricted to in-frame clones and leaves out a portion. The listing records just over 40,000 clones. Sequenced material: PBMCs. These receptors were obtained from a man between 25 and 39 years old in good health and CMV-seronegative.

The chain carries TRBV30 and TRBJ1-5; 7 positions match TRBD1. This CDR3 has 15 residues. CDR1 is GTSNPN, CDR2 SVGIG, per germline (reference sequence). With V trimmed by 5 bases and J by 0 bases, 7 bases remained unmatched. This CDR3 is CAWSSGDSSNQPQHF. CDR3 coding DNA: TGTGCCTGGTCTTCGGGGGACAGTAGCAATCAGCCCCAGCATTTT.

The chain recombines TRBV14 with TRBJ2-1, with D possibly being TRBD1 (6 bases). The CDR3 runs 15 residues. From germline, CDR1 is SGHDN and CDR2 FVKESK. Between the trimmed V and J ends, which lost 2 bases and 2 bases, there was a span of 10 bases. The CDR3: CASSQWTDPYNEQFF. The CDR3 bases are TGTGCCAGCAGCCAATGGACAGACCCCTACAATGAGCAGTTCTTC.

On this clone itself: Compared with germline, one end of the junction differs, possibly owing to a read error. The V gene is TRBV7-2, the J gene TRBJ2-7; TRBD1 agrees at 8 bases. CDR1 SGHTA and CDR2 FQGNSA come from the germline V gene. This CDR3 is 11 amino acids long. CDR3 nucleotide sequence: TGTGCCAGCCAAGGCGGACAGGGAACCTCCTTC. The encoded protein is CASQGGQGTSF.

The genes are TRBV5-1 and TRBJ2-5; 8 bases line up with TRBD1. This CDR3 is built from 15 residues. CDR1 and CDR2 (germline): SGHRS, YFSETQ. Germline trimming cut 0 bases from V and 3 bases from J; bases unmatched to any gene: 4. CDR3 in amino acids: CASSLVMDREETQYF. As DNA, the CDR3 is TGCGCCAGCAGCTTGGTTATGGACAGGGAAGAGACCCAGTACTTC. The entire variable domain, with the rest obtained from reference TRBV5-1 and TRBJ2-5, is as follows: KAGVTQTPRYLIKTRGQQVTLSCSPISGHRSVSWYQQTPGQGLQFLFEYFSETQRNKGNFPGRFSGRQFSNSRSEMNVSTLELGDSALYLCASSLVMDREETQYFGPGTRLLVL.

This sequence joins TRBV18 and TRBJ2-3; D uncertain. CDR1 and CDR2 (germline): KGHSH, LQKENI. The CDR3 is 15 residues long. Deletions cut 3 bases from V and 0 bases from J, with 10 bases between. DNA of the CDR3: TGTGCCAGCTCACCGGTACAAAAAAGCACAGATACGCAGTATTTT. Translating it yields CASSPVQKSTDTQYF.

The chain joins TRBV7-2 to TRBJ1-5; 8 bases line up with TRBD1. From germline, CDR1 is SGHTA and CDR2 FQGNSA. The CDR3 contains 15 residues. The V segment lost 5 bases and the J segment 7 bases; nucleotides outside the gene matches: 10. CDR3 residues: CASSVTGGVSQPQHF. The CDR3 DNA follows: TGTGCCAGCAGCGTCACAGGGGGTGTTTCGCAGCCCCAGCATTTT.

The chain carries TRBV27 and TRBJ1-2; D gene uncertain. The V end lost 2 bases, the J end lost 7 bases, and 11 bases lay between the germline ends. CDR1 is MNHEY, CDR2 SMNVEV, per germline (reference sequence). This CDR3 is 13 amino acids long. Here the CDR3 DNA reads TGTGCCAGCAGTTTAAGGGCGGGCCGTGGCTACACCTTC. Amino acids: CASSLRAGRGYTF.

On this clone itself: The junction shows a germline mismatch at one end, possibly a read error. DNA for the CDR3: TGTGCTAGTGGTACCTCCCCGGACAGGATCCACTTC. Translation: CASGTSPDRIHF. The genes are TRBV12-5 and TRBJ2-7, with 7 bases lining up with TRBD1. The CDR3 spans 12 residues. Per the germline V gene, CDR1 is LGHNT and CDR2 is FRNRAP.

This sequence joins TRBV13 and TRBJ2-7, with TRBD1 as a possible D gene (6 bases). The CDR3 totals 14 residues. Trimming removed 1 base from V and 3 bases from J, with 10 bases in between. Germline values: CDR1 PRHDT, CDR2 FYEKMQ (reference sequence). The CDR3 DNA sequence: TGTGCCAGCAGCTTAGACGACAGGAACTACGAGCAGTACTTC. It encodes CASSLDDRNYEQYF.

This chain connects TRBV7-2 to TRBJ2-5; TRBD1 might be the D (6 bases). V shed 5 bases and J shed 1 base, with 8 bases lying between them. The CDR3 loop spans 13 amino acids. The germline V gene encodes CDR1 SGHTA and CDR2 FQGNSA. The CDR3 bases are TGTGCCAGCAGCCGAGGGGGCCAAGAGACCCAGTACTTC. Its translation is CASSRGGQETQYF.

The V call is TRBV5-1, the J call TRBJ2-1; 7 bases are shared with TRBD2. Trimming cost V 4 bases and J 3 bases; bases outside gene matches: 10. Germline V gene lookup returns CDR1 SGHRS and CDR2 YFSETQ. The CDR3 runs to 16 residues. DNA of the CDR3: TGCGCCAGCAGCCCCTCCTCTGGCGGGGGCTACAATGAGCAGTTCTTC. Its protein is CASSPSSGGGYNEQFF. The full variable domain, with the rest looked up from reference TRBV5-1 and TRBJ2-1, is KAGVTQTPRYLIKTRGQQVTLSCSPISGHRSVSWYQQTPGQGLQFLFEYFSETQRNKGNFPGRFSGRQFSNSRSEMNVSTLELGDSALYLCASSPSSGGGYNEQFFGPGTRLTVL.

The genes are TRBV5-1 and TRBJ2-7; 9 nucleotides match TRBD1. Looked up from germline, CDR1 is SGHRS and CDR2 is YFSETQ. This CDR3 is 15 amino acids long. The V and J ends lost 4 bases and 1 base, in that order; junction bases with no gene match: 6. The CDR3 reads CASSQGTGTSYEQYF. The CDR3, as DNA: TGCGCCAGCAGCCAGGGGACAGGGACTTCCTACGAGCAGTACTTC.

As DNA, the CDR3 is TGTGCCAGCTCACCACTGACTAGCACCTACAATGAGCAGTTCTTC. It codes for CASSPLTSTYNEQFF. The chain links TRBV18 to TRBJ2-1; 7 bases line up with TRBD2. J lost 2 bases, V lost 1 base, and 2 bases had no gene match. CDR3 size: 15 residues. Germline loops: CDR1 KGHSH, CDR2 LQKENI.

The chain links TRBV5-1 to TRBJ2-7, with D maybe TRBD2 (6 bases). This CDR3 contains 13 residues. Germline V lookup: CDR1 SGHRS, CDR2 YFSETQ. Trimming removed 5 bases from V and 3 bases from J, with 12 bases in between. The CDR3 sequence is CASRGLSVYEQYF. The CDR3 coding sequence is TGCGCCAGCAGAGGACTAAGCGTCTACGAGCAGTACTTC.

DNA for the CDR3: TGTGCCAGTAGTTGGAGCTCCTATAATTCACCCCTCCACTTT. It specifies CASSWSSYNSPLHF. V gene TRBV19 combines with J gene TRBJ1-6; unclear D gene. This CDR3 is 14 amino acids long. Between the trimmed V and J ends, which lost 5 bases and 0 bases, there was a span of 5 bases. CDR1 and CDR2 from the germline V gene are LNHDA and SQIVND (reference sequence).

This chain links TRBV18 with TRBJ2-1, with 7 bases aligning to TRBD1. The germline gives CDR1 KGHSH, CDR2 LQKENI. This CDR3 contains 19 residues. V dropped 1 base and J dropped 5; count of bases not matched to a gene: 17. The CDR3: CASSPLLGTPGQRDNEQFF. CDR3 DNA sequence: TGTGCCAGCTCACCACTCTTAGGGACGCCGGGACAGAGAGACAATGAGCAGTTCTTC.

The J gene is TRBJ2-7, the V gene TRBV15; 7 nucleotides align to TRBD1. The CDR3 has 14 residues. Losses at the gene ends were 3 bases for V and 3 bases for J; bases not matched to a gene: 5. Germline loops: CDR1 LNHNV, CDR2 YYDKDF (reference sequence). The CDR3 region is CATSSGSGGYEQYF. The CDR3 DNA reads TGTGCCACCAGCAGTGGATCAGGGGGCTACGAGCAGTACTTC.

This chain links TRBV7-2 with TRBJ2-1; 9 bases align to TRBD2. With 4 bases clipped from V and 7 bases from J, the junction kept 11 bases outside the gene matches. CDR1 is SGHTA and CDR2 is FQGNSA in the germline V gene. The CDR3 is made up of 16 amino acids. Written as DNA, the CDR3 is TGTGCCAGCAGCTCATCTAGACTAGCGGCGGGGAATGAGCAGTTCTTC. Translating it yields CASSSSRLAAGNEQFF.

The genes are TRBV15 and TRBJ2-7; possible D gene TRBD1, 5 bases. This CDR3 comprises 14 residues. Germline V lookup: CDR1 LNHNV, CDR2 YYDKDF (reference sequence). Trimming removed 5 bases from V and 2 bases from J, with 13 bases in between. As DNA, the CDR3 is TGTGCCACCAGCTTGGAAAGGGGCCCCTACGAGCAGTACTTC. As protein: CATSLERGPYEQYF.

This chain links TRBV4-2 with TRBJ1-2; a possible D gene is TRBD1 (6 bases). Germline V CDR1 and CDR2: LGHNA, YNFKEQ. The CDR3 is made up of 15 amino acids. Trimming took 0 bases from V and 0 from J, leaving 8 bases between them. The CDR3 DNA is TGTGCCAGCAGCCAAGAACAGGGAGCTAACTATGGCTACACCTTC. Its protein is CASSQEQGANYGYTF.

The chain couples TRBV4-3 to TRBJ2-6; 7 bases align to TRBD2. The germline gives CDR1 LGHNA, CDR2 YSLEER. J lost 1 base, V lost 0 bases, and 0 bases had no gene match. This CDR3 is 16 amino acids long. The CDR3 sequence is CASSQEGGSGANVLTF. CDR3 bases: TGCGCCAGCAGCCAAGAGGGAGGGTCTGGGGCCAACGTCCTGACTTTC.

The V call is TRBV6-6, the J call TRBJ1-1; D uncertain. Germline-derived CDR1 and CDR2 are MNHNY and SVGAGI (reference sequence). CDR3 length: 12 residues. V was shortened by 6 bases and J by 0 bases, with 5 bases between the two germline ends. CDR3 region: CASRIMNTEAFF. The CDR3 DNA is TGTGCCAGCAGAATAATGAACACTGAAGCTTTCTTT.

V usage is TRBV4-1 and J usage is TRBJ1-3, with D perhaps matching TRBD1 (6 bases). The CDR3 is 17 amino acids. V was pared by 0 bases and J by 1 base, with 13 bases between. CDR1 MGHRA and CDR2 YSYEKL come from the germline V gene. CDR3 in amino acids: CASSQDDGTPSGNTIYF. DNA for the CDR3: TGCGCCAGCAGCCAAGATGACGGGACACCGTCTGGAAACACCATATATTTT.

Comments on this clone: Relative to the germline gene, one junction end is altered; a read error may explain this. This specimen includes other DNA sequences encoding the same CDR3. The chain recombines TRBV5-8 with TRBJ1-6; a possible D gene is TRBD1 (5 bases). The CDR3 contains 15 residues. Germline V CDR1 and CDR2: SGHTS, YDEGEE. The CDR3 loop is CASSVGPLDNSPLHF. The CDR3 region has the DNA TGTGCCAGCAGCGTGGGGCCACTAGATAATTCACCCCTACACTTT.

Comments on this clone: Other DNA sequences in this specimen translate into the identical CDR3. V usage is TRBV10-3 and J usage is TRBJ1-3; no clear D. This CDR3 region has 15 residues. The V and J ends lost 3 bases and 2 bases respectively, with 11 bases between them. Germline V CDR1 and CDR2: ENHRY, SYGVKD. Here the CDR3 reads CAISDFGGTGNTIYF. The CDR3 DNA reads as TGTGCCATCAGTGATTTTGGCGGCACTGGAAACACCATATATTTT.

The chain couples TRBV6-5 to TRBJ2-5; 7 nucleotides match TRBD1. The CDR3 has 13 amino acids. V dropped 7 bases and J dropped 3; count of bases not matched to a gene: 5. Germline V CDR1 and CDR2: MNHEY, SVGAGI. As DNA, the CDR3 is TGTGCCAGCACCTCAACAGGGGAAGAGACCCAGTACTTC. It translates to CASTSTGEETQYF.

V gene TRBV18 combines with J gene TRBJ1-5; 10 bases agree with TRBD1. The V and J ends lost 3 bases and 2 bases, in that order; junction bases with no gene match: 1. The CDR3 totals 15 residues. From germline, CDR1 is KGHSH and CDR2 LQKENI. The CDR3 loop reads CASSPGTGGNQPQHF. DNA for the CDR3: TGTGCCAGCTCACCGGGGACAGGGGGCAATCAGCCCCAGCATTTT.